The rows below give T cell receptor beta chains drawn from one sample of a study of control samples from healthy donors and cancer patients. Clones were read by immunoSEQ multiplex PCR, and TCRdb kept only the in-frame ones, dropping some. The table lists about 120,000 clones, about 93% of them singletons. Sequencing input: PBMCs. All receptors derive from a man aged 45-65 years with head and neck cancer. CDR3s include the opening cysteine and the closing phenylalanine or tryptophan. The D gene is left open where the match is weak. Some rows mark clone size as missing; the rest say once, few, many or name a class of expanded clone.

>-|TRBV7-3|TRBJ1-2|-
CASSSMAGYGYTF
TGTGCCAGCAGCTCCATGGCCGGGTATGGCTACACCTTC
>once|TRBV4-2|TRBJ1-1|-
CASSLGLLNTEAFF
TGTGCCAGCAGCCTAGGACTCCTGAACACTGAAGCTTTCTTT
>-|TRBV28|TRBJ2-7|-
CASRANSYEQYF
TGTGCCAGCAGGGCGAACTCCTACGAGCAGTACTTC
>-|TRBV7-9|TRBJ1-1|-
CASSAPEGTLNTEAFF
TGTGCCAGCAGCGCGCCGGAGGGGACGTTGAACACTGAAGCTTTCTTT
>once|TRBV12-3/TRBV12-4|TRBJ1-1|-
CANPRRLRAFF
TGTGCCAACCCTCGGAGGCTACGGGCTTTCTTT
>-|TRBV30|TRBJ1-4|-
CAWSVGGTGNEKLFF
TGTGCCTGGAGTGTAGGAGGGACGGGCAATGAAAAACTGTTTTTT
>-|TRBV10-3|TRBJ2-7|-
CAIRTPIPGRYEQYF
TGTGCCATCAGGACCCCTATACCGGGAAGATACGAGCAGTACTTC
>once|TRBV7-9|TRBJ2-2|-
CASSLSALLNTGELFF
TGTGCCAGCAGCTTATCTGCGCTTCTGAACACCGGGGAGCTGTTTTTT
>-|TRBV11-3|TRBJ1-5|-
CASRDQPQHF
TGTGCCAGCAGGGATCAGCCCCAGCATTTT
>few|TRBV6-4|TRBJ1-6|-
CASSEASYNSPLHF
TGTGCCAGCAGTGAGGCGAGTTATAATTCACCCCTCCACTTT
>-|TRBV7-9|TRBJ2-7|-
CASSLDGLRGYEQYF
TGTGCCAGCAGCTTAGATGGTTTGCGGGGCTACGAGCAGTACTTC
>-|TRBV6-6|TRBJ2-3|TRBD2
CASRTPRGVIGDTQYF
TGTGCCAGCAGAACCCCCCGGGGGGTTATTGGAGATACGCAGTATTTT
>-|TRBV10-3|TRBJ1-1|-
CAISEGGTEAFF
TGTGCCATCAGTGAAGGGGGGACTGAAGCTTTCTTT
>few|TRBV30|TRBJ1-2|-
CASGQNYGYTF
TGTGCCTCGGGACAAAACTATGGCTACACCTTC
>-|TRBV27|TRBJ2-3|TRBD1
CASSPQGAINTQYF
TGTGCCAGCAGTCCACAGGGGGCAATCAATACGCAGTATTTT
>-|TRBV27|TRBJ1-1|-
CASSSKGVAMNTEAFF
TGTGCCAGCAGTTCTAAAGGGGTCGCCATGAACACTGAAGCTTTCTTT
>-|TRBV30|TRBJ1-4|TRBD1
CAWSSGTGSKLFF
TGTGCCTGGAGTTCTGGGACAGGGAGCAAACTGTTTTTT
>-|TRBV7-9|TRBJ1-1|-
CASSLQGENTEAFF
TGTGCCAGCAGCTTACAGGGAGAAAACACTGAAGCTTTCTTT
>-|TRBV6-2/TRBV6-3|TRBJ2-5|-
CASSLWPQEETQYF
TGTGCCAGCAGTCTCTGGCCGCAAGAAGAGACCCAGTACTTC
>-|TRBV5-1|TRBJ2-5|TRBD2
CASSFEGGLGRETQYF
TGCGCCAGCAGCTTCGAGGGGGGACTAGGACGAGAGACCCAGTACTTC
>-|TRBV7-2|TRBJ2-1|TRBD2
CASSLYLAGGRGLNEQFF
TGTGCCAGCAGCTTATACCTAGCGGGGGGGCGAGGGTTGAATGAGCAGTTCTTC
>-|TRBV4-2|TRBJ2-7|TRBD2
CASSQESGLAGSYEQYF
TGTGCCAGCAGCCAAGAATCGGGACTAGCGGGATCCTACGAGCAGTACTTC
>-|TRBV7-9|TRBJ2-1|TRBD2
CVGTSYYGEQFF
TGTGTCGGGACTAGCTATTATGGTGAGCAGTTCTTC
>-|TRBV23-1|TRBJ2-4|TRBD1
CASSQSPPDVPGQGAHIQYF
TGCGCCAGCAGTCAATCCCCTCCAGACGTACCGGGACAGGGAGCACACATTCAGTACTTC
>-|TRBV12-3/TRBV12-4|TRBJ1-5|-
CASTPGHNQPQHF
TGTGCCAGCACCCCGGGTCATAATCAGCCCCAGCATTTT
>-|TRBV7-9|TRBJ2-3|TRBD1
CASSLMTGISTDTQYF
TGTGCCAGCAGTTTAATGACAGGGATAAGCACAGATACGCAGTATTTT
>medium-sized|TRBV4-1|TRBJ1-5|-
CASSQDRMYNQPQHF
TGCGCCAGCAGCCAAGATCGGATGTACAATCAGCCCCAGCATTTT
>-|TRBV7-2|TRBJ1-5|-
CASSPMGRGVDQPQHF
TGTGCCAGCAGCCCTATGGGGAGGGGGGTGGATCAGCCCCAGCATTTT
>-|TRBV10-3|TRBJ2-7|-
CAISEPWQAFFDF
TGTGCCATCAGTGAGCCTTGGCAGGCTTTTTTCGACTTC
>-|TRBV27|TRBJ1-2|-
CASSLSRTGDYGYTF
TGTGCCAGCAGTTTATCCCGGACGGGGGACTATGGCTACACCTTC
>-|TRBV7-3|TRBJ1-1|-
CASSLSAGITEAFF
TGTGCCAGCAGCTTATCGGCAGGGATCACTGAAGCTTTCTTT
>-|TRBV2|TRBJ2-2|TRBD2
CASSESLAGGHRTGELFF
TGTGCCAGCAGTGAGTCGCTAGCGGGGGGGCATAGGACCGGGGAGCTGTTTTTT
>-|TRBV3-1/TRBV3-2|TRBJ2-5|-
CASSQNWTPEETQYF
TGTGCCAGCAGCCAAAATTGGACACCCGAAGAGACCCAGTACTTC
>-|TRBV7-2|TRBJ1-1|TRBD1
CASSSTGRNTEAFF
TGTGCCAGCAGCTCGACAGGGAGAAACACTGAAGCTTTCTTT
>-|TRBV20-1|TRBJ1-6|-
CSASGGSQGNSPLHF
TGCAGTGCTAGTGGTGGATCCCAAGGGAATTCACCCCTCCACTTT
>-|TRBV11-2|TRBJ2-7|-
CASSTGTYEQYF
TGTGCCAGCAGCACCGGTACCTACGAGCAGTACTTC
>-|TRBV7-9|TRBJ1-1|TRBD1
CASSPGQGARLDTEAFF
TGTGCCAGCAGCCCGGGACAGGGGGCGCGTTTGGACACTGAAGCTTTCTTT
>-|TRBV6-6|TRBJ1-5|-
CASSPGTRGNQPQHF
TGTGCCAGCAGTCCCGGGACCCGCGGCAATCAGCCCCAGCATTTT
>-|TRBV30|TRBJ1-1|-
CAWKGLTEAFF
TGTGCCTGGAAGGGGCTCACTGAAGCTTTCTTT
>-|TRBV6-1|TRBJ1-2|-
CANSEALGIYGYTF
TGTGCCAACAGTGAAGCCTTGGGGATCTATGGCTACACCTTC
>-|TRBV6-1|TRBJ1-5|-
CASSELLGGNQPQHF
TGTGCCAGCAGTGAACTCTTAGGAGGGAATCAGCCCCAGCATTTT
>-|TRBV19|TRBJ1-5|-
CASSIWETNQPQHF
TGTGCCAGTAGTATCTGGGAGACGAATCAGCCCCAGCATTTT
>few|TRBV7-9|TRBJ1-2|-
CASSLAAGSYGYTF
TGTGCCAGCAGCTTAGCGGCAGGATCCTATGGCTACACCTTC
>-|TRBV10-1|TRBJ2-5|-
CASSGGGGRKETQYF
TGCGCCAGCAGTGGGGGAGGGGGACGGAAAGAGACCCAGTACTTC
>-|TRBV2|TRBJ2-1|-
CASSDGGLSYNEQFF
TGTGCCAGCAGTGACGGCGGGCTCTCCTACAATGAGCAGTTCTTC
>few|TRBV7-8|TRBJ2-7|TRBD2
CASSRGTSGGPSF
TGTGCCAGCAGCCGCGGAACTAGCGGGGGCCCCTCCTTC
>-|TRBV19|TRBJ2-2|-
CASTPSRSGNTGELFF
TGTGCCAGTACCCCCTCTCGGTCGGGGAACACCGGGGAGCTGTTTTTT
>-|TRBV4-1|TRBJ2-7|TRBD1
CASSHLPGQRLEQYF
TGCGCCAGCAGCCACCTCCCGGGACAGCGTCTGGAGCAGTACTTC
>-|TRBV7-9|TRBJ2-6|-
CASSSGVGSGANVLTF
TGTGCCAGCAGCTCAGGGGTAGGCTCTGGGGCCAACGTCCTGACTTTC
>-|TRBV7-9|TRBJ2-7|TRBD1
CASSRNKNTGGVDEQYF
TGTGCCAGCAGCCGCAACAAGAACACAGGGGGCGTCGACGAGCAGTACTTC